These T cell receptor beta chains were read from a single sample in a study of glioma-infiltrating T cells after dendritic cell vaccination. The protocol was immunoSEQ multiplex PCR, while the TCRdb copy is restricted to in-frame clones and leaves out a portion. The sample holds about 63,000 clones; over 65% are singletons and the top ten take approximately 9.6%. This material consisted of blood, taken after dendritic cell vaccination. The receptor source for this set is a human donor with glioblastoma. Both conserved end residues are part of each CDR3. The D gene is left open where the match is weak. Size tells how often a clone was seen (once, few, many) or the class of an expanded clone, and some rows leave it out.

.	TRBJ2-2	13	.	TRBV29-1	CSVITAMTGELFF	TGCAGCGTGATAACCGCTATGACCGGGGAGCTGTTTTTT
.	TRBJ1-5	14	.	TRBV6-5	CASSYFPGNWPQHF	TGTGCCAGCAGTTACTTCCCAGGGAATTGGCCCCAGCATTTT
.	TRBJ2-5	15	few	TRBV23-1	CASSHPPRGSCTQYF	TGCGCCAGCAGTCACCCTCCGAGGGGGTCTTGTACCCAGTACTTC
TRBD1	TRBJ2-7	14	once	TRBV4-1	CASRPGQGSYEQYF	TGCGCCAGCAGGCCGGGACAGGGTTCCTACGAGCAGTACTTC
TRBD2	TRBJ2-3	16	.	TRBV28	CASSSHGTSGTDTQYF	TGTGCCAGCAGCTCACACGGGACTAGCGGGACAGATACGCAGTATTTT
TRBD2	TRBJ2-1	17	.	TRBV14	CASSQEGLAENYNEQFF	TGTGCCAGCAGCCAGGAAGGACTAGCGGAAAACTACAATGAGCAGTTCTTC
.	TRBJ2-2	18	.	TRBV10-1	CASSDFRGWGSDTGELFF	TGCGCCAGCAGTGATTTTCGGGGGTGGGGGTCCGACACCGGGGAGCTGTTTTTT
TRBD1	TRBJ2-7	15	once	TRBV28	CASSTAGTAIHEQYF	TGTGCCAGCAGTACCGCCGGGACAGCTATCCACGAGCAGTACTTC
.	TRBJ2-7	15	few	TRBV2	CASSYSAGRRFEQYF	TGTGCCAGCAGTTACTCAGCTGGGAGAAGATTCGAGCAGTACTTC
.	TRBJ1-4	16	.	TRBV4-3	CASSQDPRGSNEKLFF	TGCGCCAGCAGCCAAGATCCACGGGGTTCTAATGAAAAACTGTTTTTT
TRBD2	TRBJ2-1	19	once	TRBV4-3	CASSQPLSSGVTSYNEQFF	TGCGCCAGCAGCCAACCCCTTTCTAGCGGGGTGACTTCCTACAATGAGCAGTTCTTC
.	TRBJ1-4	14	.	TRBV18	CASSPRGVNEKLFF	TGTGCCAGCTCACCTCGGGGTGTTAATGAAAAACTGTTTTTT
.	TRBJ1-2	14	few	TRBV2	CASSEYGGLDGYTF	TGTGCCAGCAGTGAATATGGGGGCTTAGATGGCTACACCTTC
.	TRBJ1-6	13	.	TRBV30	CAWTGLGGSPLHF	TGTGCCTGGACCGGATTGGGGGGGTCACCCCTCCACTTT
.	TRBJ2-7	13	.	TRBV7-8	CASSLRGFNEQYF	TGTGCCAGCAGCTTACGCGGGTTTAACGAGCAGTACTTC
TRBD1	TRBJ1-2	18	.	TRBV30	CAWSVRLTGGPLTYGYTF	TGTGCCTGGAGTGTACGGTTGACAGGGGGCCCCCTAACCTATGGCTACACCTTC
.	TRBJ2-3	15	.	TRBV9	CASSVAPGYTDTQYF	TGTGCCAGCAGCGTAGCCCCGGGGTACACAGATACGCAGTATTTT
.	TRBJ2-7	14	.	TRBV6-5	CASSYGSRGYEQYF	TGTGCCAGCAGTTACGGGAGTCGGGGCTACGAGCAGTACTTC
TRBD2	TRBJ2-7	14	.	TRBV6-6	CASSYGTSGDEQYF	TGTGCCAGCAGTTACGGGACTAGCGGGGACGAGCAGTACTTC
.	TRBJ2-1	11	.	TRBV30	CASGTLHEQFF	TGTGCCTCCGGGACACTCCATGAGCAGTTCTTC
.	TRBJ1-5	12	.	TRBV19	CASRQAYQPQHF	TGTGCCAGTCGACAGGCCTATCAGCCCCAGCATTTT
.	TRBJ1-2	13	once	TRBV6-6	CASIPRENYGYTF	TGTGCCAGCATTCCCCGGGAGAACTATGGCTACACCTTC
.	TRBJ1-4	15	.	TRBV28	CASSITGFTNEKLFF	TGTGCCAGCAGTATAACAGGGTTCACTAATGAAAAACTGTTTTTT
TRBD1	TRBJ2-5	15	few	TRBV7-9	CASSPDRGRLETQYF	TGTGCCAGCAGCCCTGACAGGGGGCGCCTGGAGACCCAGTACTTC
.	TRBJ2-3	19	.	TRBV9	CASSERPSAARPYTDTQYF	TGTGCCAGCAGCGAAAGGCCGTCGGCAGCCAGGCCCTACACAGATACGCAGTATTTT
TRBD1	TRBJ1-2	19	.	TRBV4-3	CASSQDIGSWGQTIYGYTF	TGCGCCAGCAGCCAAGACATAGGTAGCTGGGGACAGACGATCTATGGCTACACCTTC
.	TRBJ1-4	15	.	TRBV14	CASSHHRATNEKLFF	TGTGCCAGCAGCCACCACAGGGCAACTAATGAAAAACTGTTTTTT
.	TRBJ1-5	14	.	TRBV18	CASNFRGRGQPQHF	TGTGCCAGCAATTTCCGAGGCAGGGGACAGCCCCAGCATTTT
.	TRBJ2-5	15	.	TRBV7-6	CASSLRGTGQETQYF	TGTGCCAGCAGCTTGCGCGGGACTGGACAAGAGACCCAGTACTTC
.	TRBJ1-3	15	.	TRBV9	CASSVSTDSGNTIYF	TGTGCCAGCAGCGTCAGCACAGACTCTGGAAACACCATATATTTT
TRBD2	TRBJ2-2	14	.	TRBV9	CASGLAGDHGELFF	TGTGCCAGCGGCCTAGCGGGGGATCACGGGGAGCTGTTTTTT
.	TRBJ1-2	13	.	TRBV7-2	CASSSSNTYGYTF	TGTGCCAGCAGCTCTTCAAACACCTATGGCTACACCTTC
TRBD1	TRBJ1-5	19	.	TRBV5-1	CASSVPRDRGRTQFQPQHF	TGCGCCAGCAGCGTCCCCCGGGACAGGGGGCGAACCCAATTTCAGCCCCAGCATTTT
TRBD1	TRBJ1-3	15	.	TRBV27	CASSITGGFGNTIYF	TGTGCCAGCAGTATAACAGGGGGCTTTGGAAACACCATATATTTT
TRBD2	TRBJ2-5	17	.	TRBV15	CATSRVLERGFQETQYF	TGTGCCACCAGCAGAGTACTGGAGCGGGGGTTCCAAGAGACCCAGTACTTC
.	TRBJ2-2	16	.	TRBV18	CASSPSGANFPGELFF	TGTGCCAGCTCACCATCAGGGGCGAATTTCCCCGGGGAGCTGTTTTTT
.	TRBJ2-5	13	once	TRBV9	CASSVSILETQYF	TGTGCCAGCAGCGTAAGCATTTTAGAGACCCAGTACTTC
.	TRBJ2-3	15	.	TRBV11-3	CASSPDIGYTDTQYF	TGTGCCAGCAGCCCGGACATCGGCTATACAGATACGCAGTATTTT
TRBD2	TRBJ2-6	23	few	TRBV27	CASSPTSGTSGGPRSGRANVLTF	TGTGCCAGCAGTCCCACCTCCGGGACTAGCGGGGGACCCCGCTCTGGTCGGGCCAACGTCCTGACTTTC
.	TRBJ1-2	12	.	TRBV7-2	CASSLALYGYTF	TGTGCCAGCAGCTTAGCCCTCTATGGCTACACCTTC
TRBD2	TRBJ2-1	18	few	TRBV7-9	CASSPGLAGASGGNEQFF	TGTGCCAGCAGCCCCGGACTAGCGGGGGCTTCCGGAGGCAATGAGCAGTTCTTC
TRBD1	TRBJ2-7	14	once	TRBV6-6	CASSYLDRAYEQYF	TGTGCCAGCAGTTACTTGGACAGGGCGTACGAGCAGTACTTC
TRBD2	TRBJ2-2	18	.	TRBV4-1	CASSQTGLAGGLDGELFF	TGCGCCAGCAGCCAGACGGGACTAGCGGGGGGGCTTGACGGGGAGCTGTTTTTT
.	TRBJ2-1	16	.	TRBV30	CAWRDTGDRKIDEQFF	TGTGCCTGGAGAGATACCGGGGATAGGAAAATCGATGAGCAGTTCTTC
.	TRBJ2-5	12	once	TRBV29-1	CSVEGHEETQYF	TGCAGCGTTGAGGGACATGAAGAGACCCAGTACTTC
.	TRBJ2-2	16	.	TRBV27	CASSLSWTVNTGELFF	TGTGCCAGCAGTTTATCGTGGACAGTAAACACCGGGGAGCTGTTTTTT
.	TRBJ2-2	15	.	TRBV7-3	CASSSEGGVTGELFF	TGTGCCAGCAGCTCTGAGGGGGGGGTCACCGGGGAGCTGTTTTTT
TRBD2	TRBJ2-7	12	.	TRBV19	CASTGTSYEQYF	TGTGCCAGCACCGGGACTAGCTACGAGCAGTACTTC
.	TRBJ2-7	15	few	TRBV4-1	CASSPYVDSLGEQYF	TGCGCCAGCAGCCCGTACGTGGACTCCTTGGGCGAGCAGTACTTC
TRBD1	TRBJ1-2	13	.	TRBV4-3	CASSHPGGYGYTF	TGCGCCAGCAGCCACCCAGGGGGCTATGGCTACACCTTC
.	TRBJ2-7	12	.	TRBV30	CAWKTASYEQYF	TGTGCCTGGAAGACAGCCTCCTACGAGCAGTACTTC
.	TRBJ1-6	17	.	TRBV5-1	CASSLVLRSSYNSPLHF	TGCGCCAGCAGCTTGGTCCTTAGGAGCTCCTATAATTCACCCCTCCACTTT
.	TRBJ1-2	13	few	TRBV19	CASSMDGLLPYTF	TGTGCCAGTAGTATGGATGGGCTCCTTCCCTACACCTTC